These T cell receptor beta chains were read from a single sample in a study of radiation and T cells in renal cell carcinoma. Method: immunoSEQ multiplex PCR; TCRdb's copy keeps in-frame clones and lacks some. The sample yields approximately 75,000 clones, 82% seen once. The material sequenced was blood, taken from a patient whose treatment included radiotherapy and nephrectomy. All receptors derive from a man aged 55-75 years with renal cell carcinoma. The CDR3 runs from the conserved cysteine through the conserved F or W. Fields, in order: clone size, CDR3 length, J gene, D gene, V gene, CDR3 protein, CDR3 DNA. The D gene is left open where the match is weak. Rows may omit the clone size; those that give it use once, few, many or a size class.

clone size: .; CDR3 length: 17; J gene: TRBJ2-1; D gene: TRBD2; V gene: TRBV11-2; CDR3 protein: CASSFGLAGGPFYEQFF; CDR3 DNA: TGTGCCAGCAGCTTCGGACTAGCGGGAGGGCCTTTCTATGAGCAGTTCTTC
clone size: .; CDR3 length: 14; J gene: TRBJ1-5; D gene: .; V gene: TRBV27; CDR3 protein: CASSFLGPNQPQHF; CDR3 DNA: TGTGCCAGCAGTTTTCTGGGGCCTAATCAGCCCCAGCATTTT
clone size: few; CDR3 length: 12; J gene: TRBJ1-1; D gene: .; V gene: TRBV7-2; CDR3 protein: CASSARNTEAFF; CDR3 DNA: TGTGCCAGCAGCGCTCGTAACACTGAAGCTTTCTTT
clone size: few; CDR3 length: 16; J gene: TRBJ2-2; D gene: .; V gene: TRBV7-9; CDR3 protein: CASSFRQTPIPGELFF; CDR3 DNA: TGTGCCAGCAGTTTCCGACAGACCCCTATCCCCGGGGAGCTGTTTTTT
clone size: .; CDR3 length: 12; J gene: TRBJ1-2; D gene: .; V gene: TRBV19; CDR3 protein: CASSLTSRTPVF; CDR3 DNA: TGTGCCAGTAGTCTCACATCCCGGACGCCTGTTTTC
clone size: once; CDR3 length: 16; J gene: TRBJ1-4; D gene: .; V gene: TRBV18; CDR3 protein: CASSPTGGAGNEKLFF; CDR3 DNA: TGTGCCAGCTCACCCACCGGTGGGGCGGGTAATGAAAAACTGTTTTTT
clone size: .; CDR3 length: 15; J gene: TRBJ2-5; D gene: .; V gene: TRBV9; CDR3 protein: CASSVGDPRQETQYF; CDR3 DNA: TGTGCCAGCAGCGTAGGGGATCCGCGACAAGAGACCCAGTACTTC
clone size: .; CDR3 length: 16; J gene: TRBJ2-7; D gene: .; V gene: TRBV7-9; CDR3 protein: CASSLAEGAGTYEQYF; CDR3 DNA: TGTGCCAGCAGCTTAGCCGAAGGCGCGGGAACCTACGAGCAGTACTTC
clone size: .; CDR3 length: 19; J gene: TRBJ2-4; D gene: TRBD2; V gene: TRBV18; CDR3 protein: CASSPWWIAGEKAKNIQYF; CDR3 DNA: TGTGCCAGCTCACCTTGGTGGATAGCGGGAGAAAAAGCCAAAAACATTCAGTACTTC
clone size: .; CDR3 length: 13; J gene: TRBJ1-1; D gene: TRBD1; V gene: TRBV7-9; CDR3 protein: CASEGRGYTEAFF; CDR3 DNA: TGTGCCAGCGAAGGCAGGGGGTACACTGAAGCTTTCTTT
clone size: .; CDR3 length: 16; J gene: TRBJ2-1; D gene: TRBD2; V gene: TRBV9; CDR3 protein: CASSVVAGGSYNEQFF; CDR3 DNA: TGTGCCAGCAGCGTAGTAGCGGGAGGGTCCTACAATGAGCAGTTCTTC
clone size: .; CDR3 length: 17; J gene: TRBJ2-1; D gene: TRBD1; V gene: TRBV5-1; CDR3 protein: CASSAGQGAISYNEQFF; CDR3 DNA: TGCGCCAGCAGCGCGGGACAGGGGGCCATCTCCTACAATGAGCAGTTCTTC
clone size: few; CDR3 length: 13; J gene: TRBJ2-7; D gene: .; V gene: TRBV5-1; CDR3 protein: CASSTGSSYEQYF; CDR3 DNA: TGCGCCAGCAGTACAGGGAGCTCCTACGAGCAGTACTTC
clone size: .; CDR3 length: 16; J gene: TRBJ1-5; D gene: .; V gene: TRBV7-9; CDR3 protein: CASSLGSGSHSQPQHF; CDR3 DNA: TGTGCCAGCAGCTTAGGGTCGGGGTCGCATAGTCAGCCCCAGCATTTT
clone size: .; CDR3 length: 18; J gene: TRBJ2-1; D gene: .; V gene: TRBV12-2; CDR3 protein: CASRPRCGRATIHNEQFF; CDR3 DNA: TGTGCAAGTCGCCCCCGTTGCGGGAGGGCCACAATCCACAATGAGCAGTTCTTC
clone size: .; CDR3 length: 14; J gene: TRBJ2-1; D gene: .; V gene: TRBV28; CDR3 protein: CASSPRETYNEQFF; CDR3 DNA: TGTGCCAGCAGTCCGCGGGAAACCTACAATGAGCAGTTCTTC
clone size: .; CDR3 length: 15; J gene: TRBJ2-4; D gene: TRBD1; V gene: TRBV9; CDR3 protein: CASSARGDRANIQYF; CDR3 DNA: TGTGCCAGCAGCGCTCGTGGGGACAGAGCAAACATTCAGTACTTC
clone size: .; CDR3 length: 13; J gene: TRBJ1-1; D gene: TRBD1; V gene: TRBV9; CDR3 protein: CASSGTGDTEAFF; CDR3 DNA: TGTGCCAGCAGCGGTACAGGGGACACTGAAGCTTTCTTT
clone size: medium-sized; CDR3 length: 15; J gene: TRBJ1-5; D gene: .; V gene: TRBV7-2; CDR3 protein: CASSLAGGPYQPQHF; CDR3 DNA: TGTGCCAGCAGCTTAGCTGGGGGCCCCTACCAGCCCCAGCATTTT
clone size: .; CDR3 length: 14; J gene: TRBJ2-5; D gene: .; V gene: TRBV27; CDR3 protein: CASSLVGLQETQYF; CDR3 DNA: TGTGCCAGCAGTTTGGTGGGTCTCCAAGAGACCCAGTACTTC
clone size: .; CDR3 length: 12; J gene: TRBJ2-7; D gene: .; V gene: TRBV30; CDR3 protein: CAWSPRIGEQYF; CDR3 DNA: TGTGCCTGGAGTCCACGTATCGGCGAGCAGTACTTC
clone size: .; CDR3 length: 13; J gene: TRBJ2-7; D gene: .; V gene: TRBV5-4; CDR3 protein: CASTSWRGGRQYF; CDR3 DNA: TGTGCCAGCACTTCGTGGAGAGGGGGTCGGCAGTACTTC
clone size: .; CDR3 length: 16; J gene: TRBJ2-3; D gene: TRBD2; V gene: TRBV6-1; CDR3 protein: CASSEPGRARGDTQYF; CDR3 DNA: TGTGCCAGCAGTGAACCCGGGAGGGCGCGGGGAGATACGCAGTATTTT
clone size: .; CDR3 length: 13; J gene: TRBJ2-7; D gene: .; V gene: TRBV11-2; CDR3 protein: CASSPVQGYEQYF; CDR3 DNA: TGTGCCAGCAGCCCCGTACAGGGTTACGAGCAGTACTTC
clone size: .; CDR3 length: 14; J gene: TRBJ2-1; D gene: .; V gene: TRBV5-1; CDR3 protein: CASSAFAGGDEQFF; CDR3 DNA: TGCGCCAGCAGCGCTTTTGCTGGGGGCGATGAGCAGTTCTTC
clone size: .; CDR3 length: 18; J gene: TRBJ2-3; D gene: TRBD2; V gene: TRBV4-2; CDR3 protein: CASSPLGTSISSTDTQYF; CDR3 DNA: TGTGCCAGCAGCCCCCTCGGGACTAGCATATCTAGCACAGATACGCAGTATTTT
clone size: .; CDR3 length: 16; J gene: TRBJ2-7; D gene: TRBD2; V gene: TRBV5-4; CDR3 protein: CASSLAGLAPTYEQYF; CDR3 DNA: TGTGCCAGCAGCTTGGCCGGACTAGCGCCGACCTACGAGCAGTACTTC
clone size: .; CDR3 length: 12; J gene: TRBJ2-1; D gene: .; V gene: TRBV7-2; CDR3 protein: CASSPAVGEQFF; CDR3 DNA: TGTGCCAGCAGCCCAGCGGTCGGTGAGCAGTTCTTC
clone size: .; CDR3 length: 14; J gene: TRBJ2-5; D gene: TRBD1; V gene: TRBV5-6; CDR3 protein: CASTTGGVSETQYF; CDR3 DNA: TGTGCCAGTACAACAGGGGGCGTTTCAGAGACCCAGTACTTC